This is a list of T cell receptor beta chains from one sample in a study of blood T cell repertoires in COVID-19. Using immunoSEQ multiplex PCR, the repertoire was profiled, and TCRdb retains in-frame clones only, with some absent. The table lists 300,000 to 400,000 clones, roughly 90% of them singletons. Sequencing input: peripheral blood. The receptors originated from a woman aged 25 to 39 with COVID-19, enrolled during active disease. Each CDR3 is given with its conserved first and last residue. Fields, in order: clone size, D gene, J gene, V gene, CDR3 DNA, CDR3 protein. A D gene is named only where the DNA matches it firmly. Rows give clone size only sometimes, using once, few, many, or a class for an expanded clone.

>NA|NA|TRBJ2-1|TRBV7-2
TGTGCCAGCAGCCCACAGATCTATGAGCAGTTCTTC
CASSPQIYEQFF
>NA|NA|TRBJ1-1|TRBV7-2
TGTGCCAGCAGCCCCCCCCAGGGCCGGGAGACTGAAGCTTTCTTT
CASSPPQGRETEAFF
>NA|NA|TRBJ1-3|TRBV9
TGTGCCAGCAGCGTAGGTCTCGCGGCGGGAAACACCATATATTTT
CASSVGLAAGNTIYF
>NA|TRBD1|TRBJ2-3|TRBV5-4
TGTGCCAGCAGCTTCCGGGACAGGGGCACAGATACGCAGTATTTT
CASSFRDRGTDTQYF
>NA|TRBD1|TRBJ1-6|TRBV4-2
TGTGCCAGCAGCCAAGATCTTGACAGGGGGATGTCACCCCTCCACTTT
CASSQDLDRGMSPLHF
>NA|NA|TRBJ2-2|TRBV10-3
TGTGCCATCAGTGAATATGGACAGAGTGACACCGGGGAGCTGTTTTTT
CAISEYGQSDTGELFF
>NA|NA|TRBJ2-7|TRBV4-1
TGCGCCAGCAGCCAAGATAGGTCCAGAATTGGAGAAACCTACGAGCAGTACTTC
CASSQDRSRIGETYEQYF
>once|NA|TRBJ2-7|TRBV2
TGTGCCAGCAGCGGGAGGGCAGGGGGTCAATACTCCTACGAGCAGTACTTC
CASSGRAGGQYSYEQYF
>NA|NA|TRBJ1-5|TRBV7-8
TGTGCCAGCAGCCGCACCCGGGTTCCCAATCAGCCCCAGCATTTT
CASSRTRVPNQPQHF
>NA|NA|TRBJ1-4|TRBV4-1
TGCGCCAGCAGCCAAACAGGCCGCGCAACTAATGAAAAACTGTTTTTT
CASSQTGRATNEKLFF
>NA|TRBD1|TRBJ1-5|TRBV19
TGTGCCAGTAGTATAACCCCGACAGGGCCTAATCAGCCCCAGCATTTT
CASSITPTGPNQPQHF
>NA|TRBD2|TRBJ2-1|TRBV2
TGTGCCAGCAGTGAAGCGCTAGCGGGGCCCTACAATGAGCAGTTCTTC
CASSEALAGPYNEQFF
>NA|NA|TRBJ2-1|TRBV6-5
TGTGCCAGCAGTTCCCGACTCAATGAGCAGTTCTTC
CASSSRLNEQFF
>NA|TRBD1|TRBJ1-6|TRBV12-3/TRBV12-4
TGTGCCAGCGGTCAGGGGGCCGATTCACCCCTCCACTTT
CASGQGADSPLHF
>NA|NA|TRBJ2-4|TRBV5-8
TGTGCCAGCAGCTTGGCAGGGTCCAAAAACATTCAGTACTTC
CASSLAGSKNIQYF
>NA|TRBD1|TRBJ2-7|TRBV13
TGTGCCAGCAGCTTATGGGACAGGACTACCTACGAGCAGTACTTC
CASSLWDRTTYEQYF
>NA|NA|TRBJ1-2|TRBV6-5
TGTGCCAGCAGAACCCCCACCCTATATGGCTACACCTTC
CASRTPTLYGYTF
>NA|TRBD2|TRBJ2-5|TRBV9
TGTGCCAGCAGCGTAGCCGGAACTAGCGGGGGCCAAGAGACCCAGTACTTC
CASSVAGTSGGQETQYF
>NA|NA|TRBJ1-1|TRBV4-1
TGCGCCAGCAGCCAAGTTGGAGTTAGCACTGAAGCTTTCTTT
CASSQVGVSTEAFF
>few|NA|TRBJ1-5|TRBV29-1
TGCAGCGGAGGGAAGGATCAGCCCCAGCATTTT
CSGGKDQPQHF
>NA|NA|TRBJ2-5|TRBV19
TGTGCCAGTCGCGGCCGGGAGGGGGCGGGAGAGACCCAGTACTTC
CASRGREGAGETQYF
>NA|TRBD2|TRBJ2-3|TRBV3-1/TRBV3-2
TGTGCCAGCAGCCAGGGCGAACTAGCGGGAGGGGCCTCGGGGACGCAGTATTTT
CASSQGELAGGASGTQYF
>NA|NA|TRBJ1-1|TRBV30
TGTGCCTGGAGGAAACAGTTGAACACTGAAGCTTTCTTT
CAWRKQLNTEAFF
>NA|TRBD1|TRBJ1-5|TRBV2
TGTGCCAGCAGTGTACAGGGGACTCAGCCCCAGCATTTT
CASSVQGTQPQHF
>NA|NA|TRBJ1-1|TRBV6-2/TRBV6-3
TGTGCCAGCAGTCCCCGGACAGACACTGAAGCTTTCTTT
CASSPRTDTEAFF
>NA|NA|TRBJ1-5|TRBV3-1/TRBV3-2
TGTGCCAGCAGCCAAGATCTAGCCCAGCCCCAGCATTTT
CASSQDLAQPQHF
>NA|NA|TRBJ1-4|TRBV28
TGTGCCGTTTCGGACGGGGGAACTAATGAAAAACTGTTTTTT
CAVSDGGTNEKLFF
>NA|NA|TRBJ1-3|TRBV9
TGTGCCAGCAGCGTAGGAGACTCTGGAAACACCATATATTTT
CASSVGDSGNTIYF
>NA|NA|TRBJ1-1|TRBV10-3
TGTGCCATCAGTGAGGAAGAAAAGACTGAAAACACTGAAGCTTTCTTT
CAISEEEKTENTEAFF
>once|TRBD2|TRBJ2-7|TRBV18
TGTGCCAGCTCCCTCGGGGGGTACGAGCAGTACTTC
CASSLGGYEQYF
>NA|NA|TRBJ1-3|TRBV4-3
TGCGCCAGCAGCCAAGGAGTTGAAAACACCATATATTTT
CASSQGVENTIYF
>NA|TRBD2|TRBJ2-3|TRBV29-1
TGCAGCGTTACCGGACTAGCGGGAGGAGTGGGCACAGATACGCAGTATTTT
CSVTGLAGGVGTDTQYF
>NA|NA|TRBJ1-2|TRBV6-5
TGTGCCACCCTAGGCCGGAACTATGGCTACACCTTC
CATLGRNYGYTF
>many|TRBD2|TRBJ2-3|TRBV7-9
TGTGCCAGCAGCTCGCGGACTAGCGGGAGCCTGGATACGCAGTATTTT
CASSSRTSGSLDTQYF
>NA|NA|TRBJ1-6|TRBV11-3
TGTGCCAGCAGCCCTGGTCTAAATTCACCCCTCCACTTT
CASSPGLNSPLHF
>NA|NA|TRBJ2-1|TRBV13
TGTGCCAGCAGGGGCCTTAGCTCCTACAATGAGCAGTTCTTC
CASRGLSSYNEQFF
>NA|NA|TRBJ1-1|TRBV7-9
TGTGCCAGCAGCTTCCTCGGAGGGGTCGCCCATGAAGCTTTCTTT
CASSFLGGVAHEAFF
>many|NA|TRBJ2-1|TRBV3-1/TRBV3-2
TGTGCCAGCAGCCAAGACCATGGACTGTACAATGAGCAGTTCTTC
CASSQDHGLYNEQFF
>once|TRBD1|TRBJ1-1|TRBV11-3
TGTGCCAGCAGCAGTGCCGGGACAGTGAACACTGAAGCTTTCTTT
CASSSAGTVNTEAFF
>once|NA|TRBJ2-3|TRBV21-1
TGTGCCAGCAGCAAACGCCCAGCGAGAAGCACAGATACGCAGTATTTT
CASSKRPARSTDTQYF
>once|TRBD2|TRBJ2-7|TRBV6-2/TRBV6-3
TGTGCCAGCAGTCGACTAGCGGGGGCGCCGGGCTACGAGCAGTACTTC
CASSRLAGAPGYEQYF
>NA|TRBD1|TRBJ1-6|TRBV19
TGTGCCAGTAGTCCCCAGGACAGGGATGGCTCACCCCTCCACTTT
CASSPQDRDGSPLHF
>NA|TRBD2|TRBJ2-1|TRBV6-5
TGTGCCAGCAGCATTTCTAGCGGTGCTAACAATGAGCAGTTCTTC
CASSISSGANNEQFF
>NA|NA|TRBJ2-2|TRBV19
TGTGCCAGTAGTATAGCGAGAATCGGCAGGGAAACCGGGGAGCTGTTTTTT
CASSIARIGRETGELFF
>NA|NA|TRBJ1-4|TRBV12-3/TRBV12-4
TGTGCCAGCAGGATCGAAGGGGGTGAAAAACTGTTTTTT
CASRIEGGEKLFF
>NA|NA|TRBJ2-2|TRBV7-2
TGTGCCAGCAGGTCCCAGGGTTGGGCCGGGGAGCTGTTTTTT
CASRSQGWAGELFF
>NA|NA|TRBJ1-2|TRBV5-6
TGTGCCAGCAGCTTGGGATTTGCAGGGAGGTTATATGGCTACACCTTC
CASSLGFAGRLYGYTF
>NA|NA|TRBJ2-1|TRBV28
TGTGCCAGCAGCCCTGGGAGTAGCTCCTACAATGAGCAGTTCTTC
CASSPGSSSYNEQFF
>NA|NA|TRBJ2-7|TRBV6-5
TGTGCCAGCAGTTACGACCGGGGGAACTACGAGCAGTACTTC
CASSYDRGNYEQYF
>once|TRBD2|TRBJ2-3|TRBV19
TGTGCCAGTAGTCCGACTAGCGGTAGCACAGATACGCAGTATTTT
CASSPTSGSTDTQYF
>few|NA|TRBJ2-3|TRBV24-1
TGTGCCACCAGTGATTTGCAGCTAGGTGGCACAGATACGCAGTATTTT
CATSDLQLGGTDTQYF
>NA|NA|TRBJ1-2|TRBV3-1/TRBV3-2
TGTGCCAGCAGCCAAGATTATCGGGGGGAGGGCTATGGCTACACCTTC
CASSQDYRGEGYGYTF
>NA|TRBD2|TRBJ2-3|TRBV6-5
TGTGCCAGCAGTTACACTAGCGGGGGGCGAGGAGATACGCAGTATTTT
CASSYTSGGRGDTQYF
>once|NA|TRBJ1-1|TRBV4-3
TGCGCCAGCAGCCTAGGTGACAGGACTGAAGCTTTCTTT
CASSLGDRTEAFF